This paragraph covers one T cell receptor beta chain sequence. Its cognate antigen is unknown. The sample originates from a study of T cells expressing NK-cell markers. Turning to the study itself: Repertoires of TCR beta were obtained from T cells sorted as CD3+CD56+NKG2C+, CD3+CD56+NKG2C- and CD3+CD56-NKG2C+. Broader study findings: HCMV specificity was not established for the expanded NKG2C+ T cell clones. The CD3+CD56-NKG2C+ fraction was also led by these clonotypes in several donors.

CDR1 SGHRS and CDR2 YFSETQ come from the germline V gene. The CDR3 is 14 amino acids. No DNA is given; TCRdb re-called the 5' RACE reads and lists each CDR3 protein once. This sample's table reports more than 400,000 distinct CDR3 sequences. Sequencing was performed on blood T cells: a sorted CD56 or NKG2C T cell subset, CD4+ or CD8+ T cells, or bulk PBMC T cells (not recorded which). The J gene is TRBJ2-7, the V gene TRBV5-1; TCRdb names TRBD1, which stays unverified in the absence of DNA. This sequence was found in a woman aged 18 to 75 in good health. CDR3 region: CASSQVSQGYEQYF.